This T cell receptor beta chain was recorded in a study of T cell responses to AZD1222 COVID-19 vaccine. Clones were read by immunoSEQ multiplex PCR, and TCRdb kept only the in-frame ones, dropping some. Found here are around 200,000 clones, 80% to 90% of them singletons; the top ten hold about 8%. In this sample, this clone turned up once. The target antigen is unknown. V lost 10 bases to trimming and J lost 5 bases, with 17 bases between them. The CDR3 is made up of 14 amino acids. The germline V gene encodes CDR1 SNHLY and CDR2 FYNNEI. Study results and limitations: Baseline seropositives among AZD1222 recipients totaled only 5 to 7.

This clonotype originated in an adult in good health. This specimen was peripheral blood, taken on day 0 of AZD1222 vaccination. The J gene is TRBJ2-2, the V gene TRBV2, with a weak D call TRBD2 (6 bases). CDR3 loop: CAILWGVETGELFF. CDR3 nucleotide sequence: TGTGCCATCCTTTGGGGGGTAGAAACCGGGGAGCTGTTTTTT.